Listed here are 25 T cell receptor beta chains from one sample, sequenced in a study of radiotherapy plus CTLA-4 blockade in lung cancer. Assay used: immunoSEQ multiplex PCR; TCRdb lists only in-frame clones, some missing. This repertoire shows tens of thousands of clones, 78% found once; its top ten account for 3.5% to 4.5%. The sample in question was peripheral blood, obtained from a patient treated with radiotherapy plus ipilimumab. The receptors stem from a human donor with non-small cell lung cancer who had a partial response to radiotherapy plus ipilimumab. Some clones in this sample may be carry-over from other donors' samples.

The V and J genes are TRBV15 and TRBJ2-5; D is ambiguous. Trimming took off 3 bases at V and 1 base at J, with 9 bases between the two ends. The CDR3 covers 14 residues. Germline-derived CDR1 and CDR2 are LNHNV and YYDKDF (reference sequence). CDR3 bases: TGTGCCACCAGCAGGCGACTTATCCAAGAGACCCAGTACTTC. Protein product: CATSRRLIQETQYF.

V usage is TRBV5-1 and J usage is TRBJ1-4, with 7 bases lining up with TRBD1. This CDR3 has 14 residues. CDR1 and CDR2 (germline): SGHRS, YFSETQ. J gave up 8 bases and V 0 bases, and 4 bases lay outside the gene matches. The CDR3 DNA reads as TGCGCCAGCAGCTTGGGACAGGGTGCGGAAAAACTGTTTTTT. It translates to CASSLGQGAEKLFF.

J is TRBJ1-1 and V is TRBV19, with D hard to call. Germline-derived CDR1 and CDR2 are LNHDA and SQIVND (reference sequence). The CDR3 sequence is 13 residues long. Trimming took off 3 bases at V and 12 bases at J, with 17 bases between the two ends. In DNA, the CDR3 is TGTGCCAGTAGTATCCCATCGGGGTTCGCCCCTTTCTTT. Its translation is CASSIPSGFAPFF. The whole variable domain, remainder taken from reference TRBV19 and TRBJ1-1, is DGGITQSPKYLFRKEGQNVTLSCEQNLNHDAMYWYRQDPGQGLRLIYYSQIVNDFQKGDIAEGYSVSREKKESFPLTVTSAQKNPTAFYLCASSIPSGFAPFFGQGTRLTVV.

This sequence joins TRBV5-1 and TRBJ2-3; no firm D call. The V end lost 1 base, the J end lost 1 base, and 7 bases lay between the germline ends. Germline CDR1 is SGHRS and CDR2 is YFSETQ. The CDR3 is 14 residues long. The CDR3 region has the DNA TGCGCCAGCAGCTTGAACGCGGGCACAGATACGCAGTATTTT. Translating it yields CASSLNAGTDTQYF. Drawing the rest from reference TRBV5-1 and TRBJ2-3, the complete variable domain is KAGVTQTPRYLIKTRGQQVTLSCSPISGHRSVSWYQQTPGQGLQFLFEYFSETQRNKGNFPGRFSGRQFSNSRSEMNVSTLELGDSALYLCASSLNAGTDTQYFGPGTRLTVL.

This clone was counted a single time. The gene calls are TRBV5-1 and TRBJ2-3; 14 nucleotides match TRBD2. The CDR3 consists of 21 residues. From germline, CDR1 is SGHRS and CDR2 YFSETQ. V lost 4 bases, J lost 2 bases, and 18 bases stayed unmatched. This CDR3 reads CASSLWTSGGNLLPDTDTQYF. CDR3 nucleotides: TGCGCCAGCAGCCTGTGGACTAGCGGGGGGAATCTTCTGCCTGACACAGATACGCAGTATTTT.

This clone appeared once. The chain has TRBV2 and TRBJ2-1, with D perhaps TRBD1 (5 bases). The CDR3 runs to 16 residues. Germline V gives CDR1 SNHLY, CDR2 FYNNEI. V was cut by 6 bases and J by 4 bases, with 19 bases left in between. CDR3 sequence: CASRATQWTSYNEQFF. The CDR3 coding sequence is TGTGCCAGCAGGGCGACTCAGTGGACATCTTACAATGAGCAGTTCTTC.

The chain combines TRBV5-1 with TRBJ2-1, with 12 bases that match TRBD2. The ends lost 4 bases at V and 9 bases at J; junction bases unmatched: 8. Looked up from germline, CDR1 is SGHRS and CDR2 is YFSETQ. The CDR3 has 15 amino acids. The CDR3 sequence: CASSPSGGAHVEQFF. The DNA for the CDR3 is TGCGCCAGCAGCCCTAGCGGGGGGGCCCATGTTGAGCAGTTCTTC.

This chain uses TRBV4-2 with TRBJ1-3; no clear D. The CDR3 length is 14 residues. V dropped 0 bases and J dropped 11 bases, with 14 bases sitting between them. Germline V CDR1 and CDR2: LGHNA, YNFKEQ. The CDR3 DNA follows: TGTGCCAGCAGCCAAGATCTGCGGGCCTCGGCCATATATTTT. This codes for CASSQDLRASAIYF.

The chain combines TRBV30 with TRBJ2-7, with 9 bases identical to TRBD1. Germline CDR1 GTSNPN, CDR2 SVGIG (reference sequence). V gave up 2 bases and J gave up 5 bases; unmatched junction bases: 4. This CDR3 is built from 13 residues. The DNA for the CDR3 is TGTGCCTGGAGTCGCGGGACAGGGAACGAGCAGTACTTC. Residues: CAWSRGTGNEQYF.

The gene calls are TRBV7-2 and TRBJ1-5, with D unresolved. The germline CDR1 and CDR2 sequences are SGHTA and FQGNSA. The V and J ends lost 1 base and 7 bases respectively, with 8 bases between them. This CDR3 comprises 13 residues. CDR3 sequence (DNA): TGTGCCAGCAGCTTAGGCAGGCTCCAGCCCCAGCATTTT. This encodes CASSLGRLQPQHF.

The chain links TRBV19 to TRBJ2-2; D is perhaps TRBD1 (6 bases). This CDR3 region has 14 residues. Between the trimmed V and J ends, which lost 7 bases and 3 bases, there was a span of 12 bases. Germline V lookup: CDR1 LNHDA, CDR2 SQIVND (reference sequence). The CDR3 protein is CASTPDRHTGELFF. CDR3 bases: TGTGCCAGTACCCCCGACAGGCACACCGGGGAGCTGTTTTTT.

This clone came up a few times. Germline and junction disagree at one end, which may indicate a read error. The V gene is TRBV10-2, the J gene TRBJ2-7, with 9 bases matching TRBD2. This CDR3 spans 16 amino acids. CDR1 is WSHSY and CDR2 is SAAADI in the germline V gene. CDR3 sequence reads: CASSPTLAGNAYEHCF. The CDR3 bases are TGCGCCAGCAGTCCCACTCTAGCGGGGAACGCCTACGAGCACTGCTTC.

The chain has TRBV11-3 and TRBJ2-7; weak D call: TRBD2 (6 bases). Germline V gives CDR1 SGHNT, CDR2 YENEEA. The CDR3 covers 11 residues. V lost 5 bases, J lost 13 bases, and 15 bases lay in between. As DNA, the CDR3 is TGTGCCAGCAGCGCCGGGGGAACCCTCTACTTC. As protein: CASSAGGTLYF.

By share, this clone counts as medium-sized (0.01 to 0.1%). This chain links TRBV19 with TRBJ2-7; the match to TRBD2 covers 7 bases. Per germline, CDR1 LNHDA and CDR2 SQIVND (reference sequence). With V trimmed by 5 bases and J by 0 bases, 13 bases remained unmatched. This CDR3 has 17 amino acids. The CDR3 spells CASSPSDRLADSYEQYF. The CDR3, as DNA: TGTGCCAGTAGTCCCAGTGATCGGCTAGCGGACTCCTACGAGCAGTACTTC.

The rearrangement joins TRBV23-1 to TRBJ1-1, with D uncertain. TRBV23-1 is classed as an ORF, of uncertain function. The CDR3 spans 15 residues. With 2 bases removed from V and 0 bases from J, the gap between germline ends came to 10 bases. CDR3 DNA: TGCGCCAGCAGTCAAGCGGGGAAGATGAACACTGAAGCTTTCTTT. It yields the protein CASSQAGKMNTEAFF.

This chain joins TRBV7-9 and TRBJ1-2; tentative D call: TRBD1 (5 bases). The CDR3 loop spans 13 amino acids. The V gene's germline CDR1 is SEHNR and CDR2 FQNEAQ (reference sequence). Trimming took off 1 base at V and 6 bases at J, with 9 bases between the two ends. CDR3 protein: CASSLGGLDGYTF. In DNA form, the CDR3 reads TGTGCCAGCAGCTTAGGGGGCCTGGATGGCTACACCTTC.

This rearrangement joins TRBV19 to TRBJ2-5; TRBD1 matches at 8 bases. CDR1 LNHDA and CDR2 SQIVND come from the germline V gene (reference sequence). The CDR3 sequence is 13 residues long. The V gene end was trimmed by 3 bases and the J gene end by 4 bases; junction bases not matched to a gene: 1. The chain's CDR3 is CASSITGGETQYF. CDR3 DNA sequence: TGTGCCAGTAGTATTACAGGGGGAGAGACCCAGTACTTC. Together with reference TRBV19 and TRBJ2-5, the CDR3 gives the full variable domain: DGGITQSPKYLFRKEGQNVTLSCEQNLNHDAMYWYRQDPGQGLRLIYYSQIVNDFQKGDIAEGYSVSREKKESFPLTVTSAQKNPTAFYLCASSITGGETQYFGPGTRLLVL.

The chain couples TRBV5-1 to TRBJ2-5, with a weak D call TRBD2 (6 bases). From germline, CDR1 is SGHRS and CDR2 YFSETQ. Trimming cost V 4 bases and J 5 bases, with 21 bases left between them. The CDR3 is made up of 16 amino acids. CDR3 sequence (DNA): TGCGCCAGCAGCCAAACTAGCTCCATGGCGTCGGAGACCCAGTACTTC. Translating it yields CASSQTSSMASETQYF. The full variable domain, with the rest looked up from reference TRBV5-1 and TRBJ2-5, is KAGVTQTPRYLIKTRGQQVTLSCSPISGHRSVSWYQQTPGQGLQFLFEYFSETQRNKGNFPGRFSGRQFSNSRSEMNVSTLELGDSALYLCASSQTSSMASETQYFGPGTRLLVL.

This clone occurred once. This chain links TRBV4-1 with TRBJ2-1; 8 bases line up with TRBD1. The CDR3 is 13 residues long. V lost 6 bases, J lost 11 bases, and 9 bases stayed unmatched. Germline CDR1 MGHRA, CDR2 YSYEKL. In DNA form, the CDR3 reads TGCGCCAGCAGTCAGGACAGGGAAGGGAAGCAGTTCTTC. It encodes CASSQDREGKQFF.

This clone was observed once. V gene TRBV27 combines with J gene TRBJ2-1; possible D gene TRBD2, 5 bases. The V gene lost 7 bases and the J gene lost 4 bases, with 20 bases spanning the gap. Germline-derived CDR1 and CDR2 are MNHEY and SMNVEV (reference sequence). The CDR3 covers 16 residues. The CDR3 loop is CASISIYAGEYNEQFF. As DNA, the CDR3 is TGTGCCAGCATAAGCATCTATGCGGGCGAGTACAATGAGCAGTTCTTC.

The sample holds a few counts of this clone. The CDR3 DNA follows: TGTGCCAGCAGCCTAAACAATGAGCAGTTCTTC. It specifies CASSLNNEQFF. This sequence joins TRBV6-5 and TRBJ2-1; D not certain. CDR3 length equals 11 residues. Trimming cost V 6 bases and J 5 bases, with 5 bases left between them. Per germline, CDR1 MNHEY and CDR2 SVGAGI.

Only one count was recorded for this clone. The sample carries other DNA sequences with the same CDR3. The chain couples TRBV30 to TRBJ1-2; D gene uncertain. Germline CDR1 and CDR2: GTSNPN and SVGIG (reference sequence). The V and J ends lost 0 bases and 8 bases respectively, with 10 bases between them. The CDR3 is 12 residues long. CDR3 in amino acids: CAWSVSGGGYTF. CDR3 DNA sequence: TGTGCCTGGAGTGTATCTGGAGGCGGCTACACCTTC.

This chain links TRBV10-3 with TRBJ2-1, with 7 bases matching TRBD1. V dropped 4 bases and J dropped 6; count of bases not matched to a gene: 6. In germline, CDR1 is ENHRY, CDR2 SYGVKD. The CDR3 sequence is 14 residues long. CDR3 nucleotides: TGTGCCATCAGTGGTAGGGGGCTTGTCAATGAGCAGTTCTTC. It yields the protein CAISGRGLVNEQFF.

The chain is built from TRBV5-1 and TRBJ2-7; weak D call: TRBD2 (6 bases). This CDR3 spans 16 amino acids. Germline V lookup: CDR1 SGHRS, CDR2 YFSETQ. V was clipped by 4 bases and J by 0 bases, with 17 bases between them. CDR3 in amino acids: CASSLSPGLGSYEQYF. Here the CDR3 DNA reads TGCGCCAGCAGCCTCTCCCCGGGACTCGGCTCCTACGAGCAGTACTTC.

The chain carries TRBV19 and TRBJ1-2; 7 nucleotides agree with TRBD1. Trimming removed 6 bases from V and 7 bases from J; junction bases left unmatched: 8. This CDR3 spans 13 amino acids. Germline V gene lookup returns CDR1 LNHDA and CDR2 SQIVND (reference sequence). The CDR3 sequence: CASRPTGVSGYTF. CDR3 in DNA: TGTGCCAGTAGACCAACAGGGGTGAGTGGCTACACCTTC.